This TCR beta chain is from a study of blood T cell repertoires in COVID-19. Whole-study context: Sites in the United States, Italy and Spain provided acute and convalescent COVID-19 samples.

Living in under 30 US areas, the participants were between roughly 18 and 89 years of age. Clinical histories supplied by participants themselves formed the basis of cohort assignment. The length of the CDR3 is 17 residues. Between the trimmed V and J ends, which lost 7 bases and 4 bases, there was a span of 26 bases. Germline loops: CDR1 SNHLY, CDR2 FYNNEI. Produced via immunoSEQ multiplex PCR; TCRdb's table is partial and in-frame only. The sample lists approximately 250,000 clones, about 80% occurring once. What was sequenced was PBMCs or T cells enriched from blood (not recorded which). The V gene is TRBV2, the J gene TRBJ2-7; tentatively, D is TRBD1 (5 bases). This sequence originates from a man aged 40-50 years who had recovered from COVID-19. The CDR3 DNA sequence: TGTGCCAGCATTTACGAATCGACAGTTGATAGGCCATACGAGCAGTACTTC. Translated, it gives CASIYESTVDRPYEQYF. The variable domain in full, with the rest retrieved from reference TRBV2 and TRBJ2-7, is EPEVTQTPSHQVTQMGQEVILRCVPISNHLYFYWYRQILGQKVEFLVSFYNNEISEKSEIFDDQFSVERPDGSNFTLKIRSTKLEDSAMYFCASIYESTVDRPYEQYFGPGTRLTVT.